The 23 T cell receptor beta chains presented below share a single source sample, sequenced in a study of PD-L1 blockade in urothelial cancer. The protocol was immunoSEQ multiplex PCR, while the TCRdb copy is restricted to in-frame clones and leaves out a portion. Of about 66,000 clones listed, 88% are singletons. Time point of the sample: peripheral blood 6 weeks after treatment start. Sequences were derived from PBMCs, sampled around atezolizumab (anti-PD-L1) treatment. The receptors originated from a man between 60 and 75 years old with urothelial cancer.

The chain links TRBV10-3 to TRBJ2-1; 11 bases align to TRBD2. CDR1 and CDR2 from the germline V gene are ENHRY and SYGVKD. Losses at the gene ends were 4 bases for V and 4 bases for J; bases not matched to a gene: 12. The CDR3 sequence is 18 residues long. The CDR3 bases are TGTGCCATCAGTGTGGGCCCCCTCGGACTAGCGGGTTACAATGAGCAGTTCTTC. Protein: CAISVGPLGLAGYNEQFF.

This chain links TRBV9 with TRBJ2-5; D gene uncertain. This CDR3 is built from 13 residues. V lost 4 bases, J lost 4 bases, and 11 bases lay in between. The germline CDR1 and CDR2 sequences are SGDLS and YYNGEE. CDR3 amino acids: CASSITLGETQYF. The CDR3 nucleotides are TGTGCCAGCAGCATCACCCTCGGAGAGACCCAGTACTTC.

V usage is TRBV4-2 and J usage is TRBJ2-1; TRBD2 agrees at 11 bases. V was pared by 1 base and J by 7 bases, with 6 bases of the junction left unmatched. CDR3 length: 16 amino acids. Germline V CDR1 and CDR2: LGHNA, YNFKEQ. The CDR3 sequence: CASSQVLAGDINEQFF. The CDR3, as DNA: TGTGCCAGCAGCCAAGTACTAGCGGGAGATATAAATGAGCAGTTCTTC.

The rearrangement links TRBV6-5 to TRBJ1-1; D gene uncertain. CDR1 is MNHEY and CDR2 is SVGAGI in the germline V gene. The CDR3 length is 16 residues. Deletions cut 3 bases from V and 3 bases from J, with 17 bases between. The DNA of the CDR3 is TGTGCCAGCAGTTATAGGTCCCGGACTCGATACACTGAAGCTTTCTTT. Its protein is CASSYRSRTRYTEAFF.

The chain couples TRBV11-2 to TRBJ2-7; 7 bases line up with TRBD1. Per germline, CDR1 SGHAT and CDR2 FQNNGV. The trim removed 5 bases at V and 2 bases at J, leaving 9 bases unmatched. This CDR3 region has 15 residues. CDR3 in DNA: TGTGCCAGCAGCCCACCCGGGACAGAAACCTACGAGCAGTACTTC. This encodes CASSPPGTETYEQYF.

This CDR3 is CASSQLRGQGFNEQFF. The CDR3, as DNA: TGCGCCAGCAGCCAACTCCGGGGACAGGGGTTCAATGAGCAGTTCTTC. V gene TRBV4-3 combines with J gene TRBJ2-1; 10 positions agree with TRBD1. J lost 6 bases, V lost 2 bases, and 7 bases had no gene match. Germline CDR1 is LGHNA and CDR2 is YSLEER. The CDR3 runs to 16 residues.

The chain combines TRBV7-2 with TRBJ2-5, with TRBD2 identical over 10 bases. The CDR3 is 15 amino acids. In germline, CDR1 is SGHTA, CDR2 FQGNSA. Germline trimming cut 5 bases from V and 5 bases from J; bases unmatched to any gene: 8. The CDR3 reads CASSASGGAWETQYF. CDR3 nucleotides: TGTGCCAGCAGCGCAAGCGGGGGGGCATGGGAGACCCAGTACTTC.

This clone was recorded only once. The genes are TRBV5-1 and TRBJ2-7; maybe TRBD2 (5 bases). V lost 0 bases, J lost 4 bases, and 8 bases lay in between. The germline CDR1 and CDR2 sequences are SGHRS and YFSETQ. This CDR3 has 13 residues. This chain's CDR3 is CASSLGTPYEQYF. Written as DNA, the CDR3 is TGCGCCAGCAGCTTGGGGACTCCATACGAGCAGTACTTC.

This rearrangement joins TRBV30 to TRBJ1-5; D might be TRBD1 (6 bases). The CDR3 spans 14 residues. Germline V lookup: CDR1 GTSNPN, CDR2 SVGIG (reference sequence). V was shortened by 0 bases and J by 7 bases, with 13 bases between the two germline ends. The CDR3 DNA follows: TGTGCCTGGAGTGTTGGGGGCTCCGGGCAGCCCCAGCATTTT. Protein: CAWSVGGSGQPQHF. Complete variable domain (other parts from reference TRBV30 and TRBJ1-5): SQTIHQWPATLVQPVGSPLSLECTVEGTSNPNLYWYRQAAGRGLQLLFYSVGIGQISSEVPQNLSASRPQDRQFILSSKKLLLSDSGFYLCAWSVGGSGQPQHFGDGTRLSIL.

The CDR3 spells CASSQTDERSPLHF. In nucleotides, the CDR3 is TGTGCCAGCAGCCAGACCGACGAGAGGTCACCCCTCCACTTT. The V gene is TRBV11-3, the J gene TRBJ1-6; D gene ambiguous. The CDR3 spans 14 residues. Trimming removed 5 bases at V and 10 bases at J, with 15 bases between. Germline loops: CDR1 SGHNT, CDR2 YENEEA.

This rearrangement joins TRBV10-2 to TRBJ1-4; 7 positions agree with TRBD1. V dropped 6 bases and J dropped 4; count of bases not matched to a gene: 5. The CDR3 contains 14 residues. Germline CDR1 WSHSY, CDR2 SAAADI. Here the CDR3 reads CASREGQNNEKLFF. DNA for the CDR3: TGCGCCAGCAGGGAGGGACAGAATAATGAAAAACTGTTTTTT.

This chain uses TRBV5-8 with TRBJ2-7, with no clear D. V lost 2 bases to trimming and J lost 3 bases, with 9 bases between them. The CDR3 totals 13 residues. Germline assignment: CDR1 SGHTS and CDR2 YDEGEE. The CDR3 reads CASSFYANYEQYF. The CDR3 bases are TGTGCCAGCAGCTTTTACGCGAACTACGAGCAGTACTTC.

The genes are TRBV5-4 and TRBJ1-2; D is perhaps TRBD1 (5 bases). Looked up from germline, CDR1 is SGHNT and CDR2 is YYREEE (reference sequence). Between the trimmed V and J ends, which lost 4 bases and 7 bases, there was a span of 14 bases. The CDR3 has 13 amino acids. For the CDR3, the DNA is TGTGCCAGCAGCATCCAGGGTTTGGGTGGCTACACCTTC. Its protein is CASSIQGLGGYTF.

On this clone: Germline is not matched at one junction end, which may reflect a read error. This chain connects TRBV7-7 to TRBJ2-7; D might be TRBD1 (6 bases). The CDR3 has 14 residues. Germline V gene lookup returns CDR1 SSHAT and CDR2 FNYEAQ (reference sequence). CDR3 coding DNA: TGTGCTAGCAGCTTATCTTCACAGGGCCACGAGCAGTACTTC. As protein: CASSLSSQGHEQYF.

This rearrangement joins TRBV30 to TRBJ2-7, with D unresolved. Germline V CDR1 and CDR2: GTSNPN, SVGIG (reference sequence). The V and J ends lost 2 bases and 3 bases respectively, with 14 bases between them. This CDR3 has 14 amino acids. The CDR3 region is CAWSLVGRIYEQYF. DNA of the CDR3: TGTGCCTGGAGTTTGGTGGGCAGGATCTACGAGCAGTACTTC. The full variable domain, in which reference TRBV30 and TRBJ2-7 provide the parts outside the CDR3, is SQTIHQWPATLVQPVGSPLSLECTVEGTSNPNLYWYRQAAGRGLQLLFYSVGIGQISSEVPQNLSASRPQDRQFILSSKKLLLSDSGFYLCAWSLVGRIYEQYFGPGTRLTVT.

The V and J genes are TRBV27 and TRBJ2-7, with 8 bases lining up with TRBD1. Germline V gene sequence: CDR1 MNHEY, CDR2 SMNVEV (reference sequence). The CDR3 totals 13 residues. J gave up 3 bases and V 3 bases, and 1 base lay outside the gene matches. CDR3 in DNA: TGTGCCAGCAGTTTCACAGGGGGCTACGAGCAGTACTTC. Encoded protein: CASSFTGGYEQYF.

The sample holds one count of this clone. The rearrangement links TRBV2 to TRBJ2-5, with D maybe TRBD1 (6 bases). This CDR3 has 14 amino acids. CDR1 SNHLY and CDR2 FYNNEI come from the germline V gene. V was shortened by 6 bases and J by 2 bases, with 13 bases between the two germline ends. CDR3 in DNA: TGTGCCAGCAGGCCTCCCAGGGGACAAGAGACCCAGTACTTC. Its protein product is CASRPPRGQETQYF. Complete variable domain (other parts from reference TRBV2 and TRBJ2-5): EPEVTQTPSHQVTQMGQEVILRCVPISNHLYFYWYRQILGQKVEFLVSFYNNEISEKSEIFDDQFSVERPDGSNFTLKIRSTKLEDSAMYFCASRPPRGQETQYFGPGTRLLVL.

CDR3 DNA sequence: TGCGCCAGCAGAGACATGACAGGGACTAGTCTTTCACCCCTCCACTTT. Encoded protein: CASRDMTGTSLSPLHF. The chain is built from TRBV5-1 and TRBJ1-6; 7 bases agree with TRBD1. The CDR3 spans 16 residues. The germline gives CDR1 SGHRS, CDR2 YFSETQ. The J segment lost 9 bases and the V segment lost 5 bases, leaving 14 bases of the junction unmatched. The variable domain in full, with the rest retrieved from reference TRBV5-1 and TRBJ1-6, is KAGVTQTPRYLIKTRGQQVTLSCSPISGHRSVSWYQQTPGQGLQFLFEYFSETQRNKGNFPGRFSGRQFSNSRSEMNVSTLELGDSALYLCASRDMTGTSLSPLHFGNGTRLTVT.

This clone occurred once. The J gene is TRBJ2-7, the V gene TRBV7-2; D is ambiguous. The CDR3 is 12 amino acids. The germline gives CDR1 SGHTA, CDR2 FQGNSA. V was shortened by 5 bases and J by 2 bases, with 7 bases between the two germline ends. DNA of the CDR3: TGTGCCAGCAGCGAAGAGACCTACGAGCAGTACTTC. Translating gives CASSEETYEQYF.

The J gene is TRBJ2-3, the V gene TRBV19, with 8 positions matching TRBD1. V lost 6 bases to trimming and J lost 3 bases; unmatched junction nucleotides: 5. The CDR3 has 14 residues. Germline CDR1 reads LNHDA; CDR2 reads SQIVND (reference sequence). CDR3 bases: TGTGCCAGTAGCCAAAACAGGGGGACAGATACGCAGTATTTT. Translated, it gives CASSQNRGTDTQYF.

J is TRBJ2-2 and V is TRBV11-3; perhaps TRBD1 as D (6 bases). The V end lost 9 bases, the J end lost 4 bases, and 18 bases lay between the germline ends. Germline V gene lookup returns CDR1 SGHNT and CDR2 YENEEA. The CDR3 runs 15 residues. The CDR3 protein is CASPGRAGVTGELFF. Here the CDR3 DNA reads TGTGCCAGTCCCGGGCGGGCAGGGGTCACCGGGGAGCTGTTTTTT.

The chain links TRBV15 to TRBJ2-1, with D possibly being TRBD1 (6 bases). The CDR3 is 14 amino acids. V gave up 4 bases and J gave up 9 bases, with 16 bases separating them. Germline-derived CDR1 and CDR2 are LNHNV and YYDKDF (reference sequence). CDR3 in DNA: TGTGCCACCAGCAAAGGACAGCTTAGGGCTGAGCAGTTCTTC. Its protein is CATSKGQLRAEQFF.

This chain links TRBV29-1 with TRBJ2-5, with a possible D match to TRBD1 (5 bases). This CDR3 is 14 amino acids long. V lost 4 bases and J 5 bases, leaving 17 bases between the germline ends. Germline CDR1 and CDR2: SQVTM and ANQGSEA. The CDR3 DNA reads as TGCAGCGTTGTTCCCCCATCCAGGGCGGAGACCCAGTACTTC. Its translation: CSVVPPSRAETQYF.